The 13 T cell receptor beta chains below come from one sample, sequenced in a study of blood T cell repertoires in COVID-19. Some clones are missing from TCRdb's copy, which holds only in-frame ones; the method was immunoSEQ multiplex PCR. The sample lists roughly 80,000 clones; over 70% were seen once. Source material: peripheral blood. The source is a man older than 75 with acute or convalescent COVID-19.

This clone was counted a few times. The gene calls are TRBV15 and TRBJ1-5; 7 nucleotides align to TRBD1. The CDR3 sequence is 17 residues long. Germline loops: CDR1 LNHNV, CDR2 YYDKDF (reference sequence). With V trimmed by 2 bases and J by 0 bases, 7 bases remained unmatched. CDR3 nucleotides: TGTGCCACCAGCAGACGAACAGGGGCCGGTAGCAATCAGCCCCAGCATTTT. This codes for CATSRRTGAGSNQPQHF.

This sequence joins TRBV5-5 and TRBJ1-1; no reliable D call. Trimming removed 7 bases at V and 1 base at J, with 11 bases between. CDR1 is SGHKS and CDR2 is YYEKEE in the germline V gene (reference sequence). This CDR3 contains 13 residues. The CDR3 reads CASLLQPNTEAFF. Written as DNA, the CDR3 is TGTGCCAGCCTATTACAGCCGAACACTGAAGCTTTCTTT.

The chain recombines TRBV6-5 with TRBJ1-2, with 7 bases fitting TRBD1. The CDR3 totals 13 residues. J gave up 4 bases and V 6 bases, and 5 bases lay outside the gene matches. Germline CDR1 reads MNHEY; CDR2 reads SVGAGI. The chain's CDR3 is CASRGQDPYGYTF. CDR3 nucleotides: TGTGCCAGCAGAGGACAGGACCCCTATGGCTACACCTTC.

This chain uses TRBV10-3 with TRBJ2-7, with D tentatively TRBD1 (6 bases). Germline V gene lookup returns CDR1 ENHRY and CDR2 SYGVKD. Trimming left V 3 bases short and J 2 bases short, with 14 bases between. This CDR3 is 15 amino acids long. CDR3 loop: CAISDRGTGTYEQYF. The CDR3 DNA is TGTGCCATCAGTGATAGGGGGACGGGTACCTACGAGCAGTACTTC.

Here the CDR3 reads CASNLQGGSTEAFF. The CDR3 nucleotides read TGTGCCAGCAACTTACAGGGTGGCTCCACTGAAGCTTTCTTT. V and J are TRBV5-5 and TRBJ1-1; D might be TRBD1 (6 bases). Per the germline V gene, CDR1 is SGHKS and CDR2 is YYEKEE (reference sequence). The V gene lost 6 bases and the J gene lost 4 bases, with 16 bases spanning the gap. The CDR3 extends over 14 amino acids.

The rearrangement links TRBV18 to TRBJ2-5; tentatively, D is TRBD2 (5 bases). The CDR3 covers 15 residues. With 3 bases removed from V and 3 bases from J, the gap between germline ends came to 14 bases. Germline V gene lookup returns CDR1 KGHSH and CDR2 LQKENI. The CDR3 spells CASSPFSGSEETQYF. In DNA form, the CDR3 reads TGTGCCAGCTCACCCTTCAGCGGTAGCGAAGAGACCCAGTACTTC.

The V call is TRBV30, the J call TRBJ2-7, with 8 positions matching TRBD1. Germline CDR1 is GTSNPN and CDR2 is SVGIG (reference sequence). The V and J ends lost 4 bases and 4 bases, in that order; junction bases with no gene match: 6. The CDR3 runs to 13 residues. The CDR3: CAWTGTGQYEQYF. In DNA form, the CDR3 reads TGTGCCTGGACCGGGACAGGTCAATACGAGCAGTACTTC.

The V and J genes are TRBV3-1 (or the pseudogene TRBV3-2) and TRBJ1-5; a weak D match, TRBD1 (5 bases). Germline V gene sequence: CDR1 LGHDT, CDR2 YNNKEL (reference sequence). V lost 2 bases and J 2 bases, leaving 10 bases between the germline ends. This CDR3 is built from 15 residues. The CDR3 is CASSQWGEGNQPQHF. The CDR3 coding sequence is TGTGCCAGCAGCCAATGGGGGGAGGGCAATCAGCCCCAGCATTTT.

The chain uses TRBV3-1 (or the pseudogene TRBV3-2) and TRBJ1-2; D unclear. Looked up from germline, CDR1 is LGHDT and CDR2 is YNNKEL (reference sequence). The CDR3 runs 14 residues. Trimming took 5 bases from V and 8 from J, leaving 18 bases between them. The CDR3 DNA follows: TGTGCCAGCAGCTTCACCGGGTCGAGAGAAGGCTACACCTTC. As protein: CASSFTGSREGYTF.

The chain recombines TRBV4-1 with TRBJ2-5, with a possible D match to TRBD1 (5 bases). V lost 1 base to trimming and J lost 2 bases, with 8 bases between them. The CDR3 has 14 amino acids. Germline V gene data show CDR1 as MGHRA and CDR2 as YSYEKL. CDR3 nucleotides: TGCGCCAGCAGCCAAGCGGACAAGCAAGAGACCCAGTACTTC. It yields the protein CASSQADKQETQYF.

This sequence joins TRBV3-1 (or the pseudogene TRBV3-2) and TRBJ2-7, with D maybe TRBD2 (6 bases). This CDR3 is 15 amino acids long. Trimming removed 4 bases from V and 1 base from J, with 14 bases in between. Germline V gene data show CDR1 as LGHDT and CDR2 as YNNKEL (reference sequence). The CDR3 DNA reads TGTGCCAGCAGCCTGGGCGGGACGGCTTCCTACGAGCAGTACTTC. The encoded protein is CASSLGGTASYEQYF.

The V gene is TRBV6-5, the J gene TRBJ1-5; a possible D gene is TRBD1 (5 bases). Germline assignment: CDR1 MNHEY and CDR2 SVGAGI. The CDR3 runs to 13 residues. Here the CDR3 reads CAFGALSNQPQHF. The CDR3, as DNA: TGTGCATTTGGGGCTTTAAGCAATCAGCCCCAGCATTTT.

The chain has TRBV5-4 and TRBJ2-1, with D uncertain. The CDR3 is made up of 13 amino acids. The germline CDR1 and CDR2 sequences are SGHNT and YYREEE (reference sequence). Trimming removed 1 base at V and 3 bases at J, with 5 bases between. For the CDR3, the DNA is TGTGCCAGCAGCTTGATCGGCTACAATGAGCAGTTCTTC. Its translation: CASSLIGYNEQFF.